The 5 T cell receptor beta chains below come from one sample, sequenced in a study of T cells after posttransplantation cyclophosphamide. The method was immunoSEQ multiplex PCR; TCRdb's version includes in-frame clones alone and lacks a portion of them. The table shows thousands of clones, with around three quarters occurring only once. Treatment was busulfan-fludarabine conditioning, a marrow graft, and cyclophosphamide on days +3 and +4. Sequencing was performed on PBMCs, taken after allogeneic stem cell transplant with posttransplant cyclophosphamide. The receptors originated from a male patient aged 60-69 years who received an allogeneic stem cell transplant from an unrelated donor, was CMV-positive, and had no GVHD. T cells may partly derive from the graft donor.

The chain has TRBV18 and TRBJ1-4, with 9 bases identical to TRBD1. This CDR3 comprises 16 residues. Germline-derived CDR1 and CDR2 are KGHSH and LQKENI. The V segment lost 2 bases and the J segment 6 bases; nucleotides outside the gene matches: 7. This CDR3 is CASSPVRQGGDEKLFF. In DNA, the CDR3 is TGTGCCAGCTCACCAGTTCGACAGGGGGGGGATGAAAAACTGTTTTTT.

The gene calls are TRBV6-1 and TRBJ2-7; 8 nucleotides line up with TRBD1. The germline CDR1 and CDR2 sequences are MNHNS and SASEGT. This CDR3 region has 15 residues. Trimming cost V 8 bases and J 2 bases; bases outside gene matches: 11. Here the CDR3 DNA reads TGTGCCAGCCGGGTCCGGACAGGGACGACCTACGAGCAGTACTTC. Translation gives CASRVRTGTTYEQYF.

The chain is built from TRBV11-2 and TRBJ2-2, with D uncertain. Germline CDR1 reads SGHAT; CDR2 reads FQNNGV. V shed 5 bases and J shed 3 bases, with 13 bases lying between them. CDR3 length: 15 residues. In DNA form, the CDR3 reads TGTGCCAGCAGCCCACCGCTAGTAGACACCGGGGAGCTGTTTTTT. This sequence encodes CASSPPLVDTGELFF. Variable domain in full (rest from reference TRBV11-2 and TRBJ2-2): EAGVAQSPRYKIIEKRQSVAFWCNPISGHATLYWYQQILGQGPKLLIQFQNNGVVDDSQLPKDRFSAERLKGVDSTLKIQPAKLEDSAVYLCASSPPLVDTGELFFGEGSRLTVL.

This clone has only one observation. The chain couples TRBV2 to TRBJ2-2, with 11 bases fitting TRBD1. After removal of 6 bases from V and 4 bases from J, the junction contained 4 bases not matched to a gene. The germline CDR1 and CDR2 sequences are SNHLY and FYNNEI. This CDR3 region has 15 residues. As DNA, the CDR3 is TGTGCCAGCAGGGACAGGGGGCATGGCACCGGGGAGCTGTTTTTT. This codes for CASRDRGHGTGELFF.

The V and J genes are TRBV6-1 and TRBJ1-5, with TRBD1 as a possible D gene (6 bases). The CDR3 extends over 16 amino acids. Trimming stripped 2 bases from V and 4 bases from J, with 15 bases between. Looked up from germline, CDR1 is MNHNS and CDR2 is SASEGT. Here the CDR3 reads CASSERVRGINQPQHF. In DNA form, the CDR3 reads TGTGCCAGCAGTGAAAGGGTCAGGGGAATAAATCAGCCCCAGCATTTT.